This T cell receptor (beta chain) was retrieved from a study of T cells in Graves' hyperthyroidism and ophthalmopathy. Overall study findings and caveats: Blood also showed most of the thyroid clonotypes that were expanded above 0.001.

Regions amplified from RNA transcripts were the TCR beta CDR3 regions. HTBI primers drove first-round RT-PCR of the TCR CDR3. From the multiplex PCR reads, TCRdb called clonotypes with MiXCR, one entry per CDR3 protein. The sample carries hundreds of thousands of distinct CDR3 sequences, about a sixth recorded once. Trimming removed 2 bases from V and 8 bases from J; junction bases left unmatched: 13. Per the germline V gene, CDR1 is DFQATT and CDR2 is SNEGSKA (reference sequence). This CDR3 is built from 16 residues. Hyperthyroidism had been newly diagnosed in patients aged 18 to 65, and its duration was under 2 months. This clonotype was observed many times. Its antigen is still unknown.

V and J are TRBV20-1 and TRBJ1-4; 8 nucleotides align to TRBD1. This TCR was sampled from a woman aged 18-29 years with Graves' hyperthyroidism. Material for sequencing was blood. The CDR3 region has the DNA TGCAGTGCTAGACGAAGCGGCGGGACAGGCCGAGAAAAACTGTTTTTT. Encoded protein: CSARRSGGTGREKLFF.